A selection of T cell receptor beta chains follows, all from one sample in a study of cytomegalovirus exposure and HLA in healthy donors. Clones were read by immunoSEQ multiplex PCR, and TCRdb kept only the in-frame ones, dropping some. The sample holds some 150,000 clones, around 80% seen once. Sequenced input: PBMCs. These receptors were collected from a man in his forties in good health and CMV-seronegative. The CDR3 runs from the conserved cysteine through the conserved F or W.

j_call	v_call	cdr3_aa
TRBJ2-7	TRBV5-1	CASSLGDRSYEQYF
TRBJ1-5	TRBV5-6	CASRLPGQRRTHSNQPQHF
TRBJ1-2	TRBV19	CAAAGGNYGYTF
TRBJ1-2	TRBV28	CASSPGDRLNYGYTF
TRBJ2-2	TRBV11-3	CASSLGGGRDTGELFF
TRBJ2-7	TRBV10-3	CAIKPDRETVEQYF
TRBJ2-2	TRBV6-4	CASSERTSNTGELFF
TRBJ2-5	TRBV19	CASSISRVETQYF
TRBJ2-4	TRBV4-3	CASSTRLPPGSQYF
TRBJ2-7	TRBV4-1	CASSQVTGEEQYF
TRBJ2-1	TRBV29-1	CSVEKAGGPHNEQFF
TRBJ1-1	TRBV7-9	CSSSLDEPRAFF